Listed below are T cell receptor beta chains from one sample, sequenced in a study of T-cell memory formation after mild COVID-19. TCRdb used MiXCR to reprocess the 5' RACE reads, holding one entry per CDR3 protein. The table records about 140,000 distinct CDR3 sequences, roughly 21% of them present only once. The sequencing input was PBMCs or a T cell subset sorted from them (not recorded which). The receptors shown here come from an adult woman who had mild COVID-19 (a few samples of this study predate the infection). Cell type and time point are not known. CDR3s include the opening cysteine and the closing phenylalanine or tryptophan. D genes are given only for firm matches. Not every row has a clone size; where given, it reads once, few, many or a size class.

v_gene	abundance	d_gene	j_gene	CDR3nt	CDR3aa
TRBV30	few	.	TRBJ2-1	TGTGCCTGGAGTGTAAACCGGGATGAGCAGTTCTTC	CAWSVNRDEQFF
TRBV7-2	few	.	TRBJ2-4	TGTGCCAGCAGCTTAGCCCCTAACATTCAGTACTTC	CASSLAPNIQYF
TRBV7-8	few	.	TRBJ2-3	TGTGCCAGCAGCCCCCGTGGTTCCAGGACAAGTCCAGATACGCAGTATTTT	CASSPRGSRTSPDTQYF
TRBV7-3	.	TRBD2	TRBJ2-1	TGTGCCAGCAGCTCGAGCGGGGGACAATACAATGAGCAGTTCTTC	CASSSSGGQYNEQFF
TRBV2	.	.	TRBJ1-1	TGTGCCAGCAGTGGGGGACTCAAGAAAGAAGCTTTCTTT	CASSGGLKKEAFF
TRBV12-3/TRBV12-4	few	.	TRBJ2-2	TGTGCCAGCAGTTCAGTGGGCCATATGAACACCGGGGAATTGTTTTTT	CASSSVGHMNTGELFF
TRBV5-8	few	TRBD1	TRBJ1-1	TGTGCCAGCAGGGGGACAGGGGACACTGAAGCTTTCTTT	CASRGTGDTEAFF
TRBV6-2/TRBV6-3	many	TRBD1	TRBJ2-7	TGTGCCAGCACGTCGGACAGGCGGTACGAGCAGTACTTC	CASTSDRRYEQYF
TRBV7-3	many	.	TRBJ2-3	TGTGCCAGCAGCTTGTACAGAACTAGCACAGATACGCAGTATTTT	CASSLYRTSTDTQYF
TRBV11-2	.	.	TRBJ2-1	TGTGCCAGCAGCCCCCGGGTCCACTCCTACAATGAGCAGTTCTTC	CASSPRVHSYNEQFF
TRBV12-3/TRBV12-4	.	.	TRBJ2-1	TGTGCCAGCAGGTTATATGGGAACAATGAGCAGTTCTTC	CASRLYGNNEQFF
TRBV5-5	.	TRBD1	TRBJ1-5	TGTGCCAGCAGACAGGGGTTCGGCAATCAGCCCCAGCATTTT	CASRQGFGNQPQHF
TRBV6-5	.	TRBD1	TRBJ2-1	TGTGCCAGCAGTACAAGACAGGGGGGATCCTACAATGAGCAGTTCTTC	CASSTRQGGSYNEQFF
TRBV29-1	many	.	TRBJ1-5	TGCAGCGCCGGAAGGGGGGGGAATCAGCCCCAGCATTTT	CSAGRGGNQPQHF
TRBV7-2	.	.	TRBJ2-5	TGTGCCAGCAGTTTTCGCCGGGCGGAGACCCAGTACTTC	CASSFRRAETQYF
TRBV4-3	.	.	TRBJ1-1	TGCGCCAGCAGCCAGTCTAAGAACACTGAAGCTTTCTTT	CASSQSKNTEAFF
TRBV4-1	few	.	TRBJ2-5	TGCGCCAGCAGCCAAGTCATTCTAGCGCGTGAGACCCAGTACTTC	CASSQVILARETQYF
TRBV5-1	.	.	TRBJ1-1	TGCGCCAGCAGCTTGGGACGGCGGGACACTGAAGCTTTCTTT	CASSLGRRDTEAFF
TRBV7-9	.	.	TRBJ1-3	TGTGCCAGCAGCTTAGAACAGTCGGGCTCTGGAAACACCATATATTTT	CASSLEQSGSGNTIYF
TRBV30	few	.	TRBJ2-1	TGTGCCTGGAGTGTTTTCGGGAGAAGGACCGATGAGCAGTTCTTC	CAWSVFGRRTDEQFF
TRBV20-1	few	TRBD1	TRBJ1-6	TGCAGTGCTGAAATCAGGGGGAATTCACCCCTCCACTTT	CSAEIRGNSPLHF
TRBV6-6	.	TRBD2	TRBJ2-1	TGTGCCAGCAGTTACGCCCGGGACTACGACAATGAGCAGTTCTTC	CASSYARDYDNEQFF
TRBV9	few	.	TRBJ1-1	TGTGCCAGCAGCGTAGAGGGGATGAACACTGAAGCTTTCTTT	CASSVEGMNTEAFF
TRBV12-3/TRBV12-4	few	.	TRBJ2-3	TGTGCCAGCAGTTTCCCGGGGACCTCAGATACGCAGTATTTT	CASSFPGTSDTQYF
TRBV5-1	.	.	TRBJ2-6	TGCGCCAGCAGCTTGACCTCAGGGACAGGGGCCAACGTCCTGACTTTC	CASSLTSGTGANVLTF
TRBV20-1	few	TRBD1	TRBJ1-2	TGCAGTGCTCCTAGACAGGGACATGGCTACACCTTC	CSAPRQGHGYTF
TRBV12-3/TRBV12-4	.	.	TRBJ2-1	TGTGCCAGCAGTTTAGCCCGAATAGAACAGGGTCCTGAGCAGTTCTTC	CASSLARIEQGPEQFF
TRBV12-3/TRBV12-4	.	TRBD2	TRBJ2-2	TGTGCCAGCAACCGACTAGCGGGCTCCACCGGGGAGCTGTTTTTT	CASNRLAGSTGELFF
TRBV6-5	few	.	TRBJ1-6	TGTGCCAGCAGACAGGGTAATAATTCACCCCTCCACTTT	CASRQGNNSPLHF
TRBV27	.	.	TRBJ1-4	TGTGCCAGCAGTTTATCAAGGGCATCGGGCGATGAAAAACTGTTTTTT	CASSLSRASGDEKLFF
TRBV5-1	.	TRBD1	TRBJ1-1	TGCGCCAGCAGCTTGGAAACAGGGGGCTTCGCTGAAGCTTTCTTT	CASSLETGGFAEAFF
TRBV12-3/TRBV12-4	.	.	TRBJ1-1	TGTGCCAGCAGTTTAGTCCCGACAGCCGCCGGCACTGAAGCTTTCTTT	CASSLVPTAAGTEAFF
TRBV15	.	.	TRBJ2-7	TGTGCCACCAGCAACCGGGACACAAGTGCCTCCTACGAGCAGTACTTC	CATSNRDTSASYEQYF
TRBV13	few	TRBD2	TRBJ2-7	TGTGCCAGCGGGCTAGCGGGAGGGCGGAGCTCCTACGAGCAGTACTTC	CASGLAGGRSSYEQYF
TRBV6-1	.	.	TRBJ1-2	TGTGCCAGCAAGAAAGGCTCTAACTATGGCTACACCTTC	CASKKGSNYGYTF
TRBV7-9	.	.	TRBJ1-2	TGTGCCAGCAGCCTAGCAGGGGAGTTAGGCTACACCTTC	CASSLAGELGYTF
TRBV11-3	.	.	TRBJ2-5	TGTGCCAGCAGCACCGACAGGATGCAAGAGACCCAGTACTTC	CASSTDRMQETQYF
TRBV5-1	few	TRBD1	TRBJ2-6	TGCGCCAGCAGCTTGGGACAGGGCTACTCTGGGGCCAACGTCCTGACTTTC	CASSLGQGYSGANVLTF
TRBV2	once	.	TRBJ1-1	TGTGCCAGCAGTGTCTTAACCAGGGACCTAAGTTTGAACACTGAAGCTTTCTTT	CASSVLTRDLSLNTEAFF
TRBV5-1	.	.	TRBJ1-2	TGCGCCACCCGTCCGAAACCGGGGGATACCGTATATGGCTACACCTTC	CATRPKPGDTVYGYTF
TRBV3-1	few	.	TRBJ2-7	TGTGCCAGCAGCCGAGGGACCCCGGCCTACGAGCAGTACTTC	CASSRGTPAYEQYF
TRBV5-5	.	TRBD1	TRBJ2-1	TGTGCCAGCAGCTTGACAGGGGCAAACTACAATGAGCAGTTCTTC	CASSLTGANYNEQFF
TRBV20-1	.	.	TRBJ2-5	TGCAGTGCTGTAACGACAGAGACCCAGTACTTC	CSAVTTETQYF
TRBV12-3/TRBV12-4	many	.	TRBJ2-7	TGTGCCAGCAGTTCCTACGAGCAGTACTTC	CASSSYEQYF